Listed below are T cell receptor beta chains from one sample, sequenced in a study of blood T cell repertoires in COVID-19. Profiling relied on immunoSEQ multiplex PCR, and the TCRdb table lists in-frame clones only, not all of them. The table records tens of thousands of clones, about 86% of them present only once. The sample consisted of peripheral blood. These receptor sequences come from a human donor with active COVID-19. The donor label of this sample is uncertain. Each CDR3 is given with its conserved first and last residue. The order of the fields is J gene, clone size, CDR3 length, V gene, D gene, CDR3 DNA, CDR3 protein. The D gene is left open where the match is weak. The listing skips clone size in some rows; elsewhere it reads once, few, many or a size class.

>TRBJ1-1|-|14|TRBV7-9|-
TGTGCCAGCAGCTTATCTCAGGGTAACACTGAAGCTTTCTTT
CASSLSQGNTEAFF
>TRBJ2-1|medium-sized|16|TRBV18|TRBD2
TGTGCCAGCTCACCACCGTCAGCGGGAGGCGGTAATGAGCAGTTCTTC
CASSPPSAGGGNEQFF
>TRBJ1-6|-|16|TRBV3-1/TRBV3-2|-
TGTGCCAGCAGCCTGACACCGAGCTCCTATAATTCACCCCTCCACTTT
CASSLTPSSYNSPLHF
>TRBJ2-1|once|16|TRBV21-1|-
TGTGCCAGCAGCAAAGAGACAGGGGGCATGGACAATGAGCAGTTCTTC
CASSKETGGMDNEQFF
>TRBJ1-3|-|15|TRBV5-5|TRBD1
TGTGCCAGCAGCTTGGACGGACAGGGGCTGGACACCATATATTTT
CASSLDGQGLDTIYF
>TRBJ2-7|-|18|TRBV20-1|TRBD1
TGCAGTGCTAGTCATCGGGAGGCCGGGACAGGGGTCTACTACGAGCAGTACTTC
CSASHREAGTGVYYEQYF
>TRBJ2-7|-|17|TRBV7-8|TRBD1
TGTGCCAGCAGCAACCGACAGGGGGCACGGCACGGGTACGAGCAGTACTTC
CASSNRQGARHGYEQYF
>TRBJ2-2|-|16|TRBV29-1|TRBD2
TGCAGCGTTGAAGAGGTAGCGGGAGGTCTGGGCGGGGAGCTGTTTTTT
CSVEEVAGGLGGELFF
>TRBJ1-6|-|14|TRBV30|TRBD1
TGTGCCTTCGGGACAGGGGGAAATAATTCACCCCTCCACTTT
CAFGTGGNNSPLHF
>TRBJ1-3|few|16|TRBV6-2/TRBV6-3|-
TGTGCCAGCAGTTACTCGGGAGAAGGCTCTGGAAACACCATATATTTT
CASSYSGEGSGNTIYF
>TRBJ1-2|once|17|TRBV29-1|TRBD1
TGCAGCGCCGACCCCGGGGAAACAGGGGGCGGCCACTATGGCTACACCTTC
CSADPGETGGGHYGYTF
>TRBJ1-4|-|15|TRBV5-4|-
TGTGCCAGCAGCACTCCGGGAGGGGCGGGTGAAAAACTGTTTTTT
CASSTPGGAGEKLFF
>TRBJ1-2|-|12|TRBV29-1|TRBD1
TGCAGCGTGGGGGACAGGAACTATGGCTACACCTTC
CSVGDRNYGYTF
>TRBJ1-6|once|16|TRBV6-5|-
TGTGCCAGCAGTTACTCGGTACAGGGTTCCCATTCACCCCTCCACTTT
CASSYSVQGSHSPLHF
>TRBJ1-1|once|12|TRBV6-5|-
TGTGCCAGCAGTTACTACAGGGACGGAGCTTTCTTT
CASSYYRDGAFF
>TRBJ2-1|-|16|TRBV4-2|-
TGTGCCAGCAGCCAAGATGGGGACTCGCTATCAAATGAGCAGTTCTTC
CASSQDGDSLSNEQFF
>TRBJ2-5|-|12|TRBV5-1|-
TGCGCCAGCAGCCGGGACCAAGAGACCCAGTACTTC
CASSRDQETQYF
>TRBJ2-3|-|15|TRBV6-5|-
TGTGCCAGCAGTTACGGAGGGGTCGGCGCAGATACGCAGTATTTT
CASSYGGVGADTQYF
>TRBJ1-2|-|14|TRBV10-3|TRBD1
TGTGCCATCAGTGAGTCCGACAGGGGATATGGCTACACCTTC
CAISESDRGYGYTF
>TRBJ2-7|-|16|TRBV5-1|TRBD1
TGCGCCAGCAGCTTGGGAAGCGGGACAGGGGGTTTCGAGCAGTACTTC
CASSLGSGTGGFEQYF
>TRBJ2-7|few|12|TRBV18|-
TGTGCCAGCTCACTTAGCATGGCCGAGCAGTACTTC
CASSLSMAEQYF
>TRBJ2-1|-|15|TRBV3-1/TRBV3-2|TRBD2
TGTGCCAGCAGCCCCAGCGGGGGGGCCTTGTATGAGCAGTTCTTC
CASSPSGGALYEQFF
>TRBJ2-7|-|14|TRBV3-1/TRBV3-2|TRBD2
TGTGCCAGCGGACGGGAGGGATTTTCCTACGAGCAGTACTTC
CASGREGFSYEQYF
>TRBJ1-3|-|17|TRBV6-2/TRBV6-3|TRBD1
TGTGCCAGCAGTTACTCCCTTGGACAGGCCTCTGGAAACACCATATATTTT
CASSYSLGQASGNTIYF
>TRBJ2-1|-|16|TRBV7-9|TRBD2
TGTGCCAGCAGCCCTAGGGCAGGAGGGAGGGCCAGTGAGCAGTTCTTC
CASSPRAGGRASEQFF
>TRBJ1-2|once|15|TRBV5-4|TRBD1
TGTGCCAGCAGCGCGGGACAGGGTTCCGAAAGTGGCTACACCTTC
CASSAGQGSESGYTF
>TRBJ1-3|few|17|TRBV2|TRBD1
TGTGCCAGCAGGGACCCCAGGACAGGGGAAGGTGGAAACACCATATATTTT
CASRDPRTGEGGNTIYF
>TRBJ2-3|-|16|TRBV20-1|TRBD2
TGCAGTGCTAGTTGGGCGACTAGCGGAACCACAGATACGCAGTATTTT
CSASWATSGTTDTQYF
>TRBJ2-1|-|16|TRBV27|TRBD2
TGTGCCAGCACCCTAGCGGGGGGGCCAGCGTACAATGAGCAGTTCTTC
CASTLAGGPAYNEQFF
>TRBJ1-2|-|13|TRBV4-1|-
TGCGCCAGCAGCTTACAGGGAAATGGAGGCTACACCTTC
CASSLQGNGGYTF
>TRBJ2-1|-|16|TRBV7-6|-
TGTGCCAGCAGCCCAAGACAGGCAGATCGACTCAATGAGCAGTTCTTC
CASSPRQADRLNEQFF
>TRBJ1-1|-|13|TRBV13|-
TGTGCCAGCAGCTTTCCATCGAACACTGAAGCTTTCTTT
CASSFPSNTEAFF
>TRBJ2-1|once|16|TRBV18|TRBD1
TGTGCCAGCTCAACCATGACAGGGGGTTCCTACAATGAGCAGTTCTTC
CASSTMTGGSYNEQFF
>TRBJ2-3|-|15|TRBV9|TRBD1
TGTGCCAGCAGCGGACAGGGGCGGGTTGTGGATACGCAGTATTTT
CASSGQGRVVDTQYF
>TRBJ1-1|-|12|TRBV3-1/TRBV3-2|-
TGTGCCAGCAGCCCCCCCGCGGGGGAAGGTTTCTTT
CASSPPAGEGFF
>TRBJ1-1|-|14|TRBV6-5|TRBD1
TGTGCCAGCCGAAGACAGGGGGCTCCCACTGAAGCTTTCTTT
CASRRQGAPTEAFF
>TRBJ2-7|-|15|TRBV11-2|TRBD1
TGTGCCAGCAGCTTAGACCGGACAGGATCCAGCGAGCAGTACTTC
CASSLDRTGSSEQYF
>TRBJ2-3|-|10|TRBV20-1|-
TGCACGATGGGCGCAGATACGCAGTATTTT
CTMGADTQYF
>TRBJ1-5|-|14|TRBV10-3|-
TGTGCCATCAGTGGCGCAGGGGAAAATCAGCCCCAGCATTTT
CAISGAGENQPQHF
>TRBJ2-5|once|15|TRBV6-5|TRBD2
TGTGCCAGCAGTTACGGCACTAGCGGGGGAAAGACCCAGTACTTC
CASSYGTSGGKTQYF
>TRBJ2-7|-|15|TRBV19|TRBD2
TGTGCCAGTACCGAAGCGGGAGGCCCAGTATACGAGCAGTACTTC
CASTEAGGPVYEQYF
>TRBJ2-7|-|15|TRBV6-1|-
TGTGCCAGCAGTGAACGGAGGGGTGGGTCCTACGAGCAGTACTTC
CASSERRGGSYEQYF
>TRBJ1-2|-|17|TRBV30|TRBD1
TGTGCCTGGAGTGAAATGCGTCGGGACAGGAGGAACTATGGCTACACCTTC
CAWSEMRRDRRNYGYTF
>TRBJ2-7|-|12|TRBV29-1|-
TGCAGCGTGGCAGGACAGAACCACGAGCAGTACTTC
CSVAGQNHEQYF
>TRBJ1-5|-|15|TRBV7-2|-
TGTGCCAGCAGCTTAGGAGGCCTCCCAAACCAGCCCCAGCATTTT
CASSLGGLPNQPQHF
>TRBJ2-7|-|14|TRBV10-3|TRBD2
TGTGCCATCAGTGTTGGGACTAGGGGGAACGAGCAGTACTTC
CAISVGTRGNEQYF
>TRBJ2-3|-|15|TRBV5-8|-
TGTGCCAGCAGCTTGTTAGGGGTTCACATGAATACGCAGTATTTT
CASSLLGVHMNTQYF
>TRBJ1-2|-|11|TRBV20-1|TRBD1
TGCAGTGCTGCCGGGACAGTCGGCTACACCTTC
CSAAGTVGYTF
>TRBJ2-5|-|17|TRBV6-1|-
TGTGCCAGCAGTGAAGATATCGGAGGGCCGGCTAAGGAGACCCAGTACTTC
CASSEDIGGPAKETQYF